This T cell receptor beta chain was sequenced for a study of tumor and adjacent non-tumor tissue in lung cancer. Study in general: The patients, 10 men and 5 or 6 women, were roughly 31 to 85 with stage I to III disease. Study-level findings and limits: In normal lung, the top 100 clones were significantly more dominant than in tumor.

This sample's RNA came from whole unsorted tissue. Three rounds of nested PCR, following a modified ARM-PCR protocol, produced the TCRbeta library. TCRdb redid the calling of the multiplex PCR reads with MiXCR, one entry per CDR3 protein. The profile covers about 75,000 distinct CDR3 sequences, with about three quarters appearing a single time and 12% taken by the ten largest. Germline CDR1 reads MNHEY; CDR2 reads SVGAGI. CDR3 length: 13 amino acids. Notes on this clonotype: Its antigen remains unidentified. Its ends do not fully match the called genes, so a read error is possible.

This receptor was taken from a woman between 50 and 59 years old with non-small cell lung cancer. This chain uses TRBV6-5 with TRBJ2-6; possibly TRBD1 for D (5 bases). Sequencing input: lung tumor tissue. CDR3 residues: CTSRATVANVLTF. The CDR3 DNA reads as TGCACCAGCAGGGCAACCGTGGCCAACGTCCTGACTTTC.